The sequence of this T cell receptor (beta chain) was determined in a study of a mutant IDH1 vaccine in newly diagnosed glioma. General study findings and limits: Whatever changes occurred in top peripheral T cell clonotypes seemed unrelated to pseudoprogression.

To note about this clone: Its matching antigen is unknown.

The CDR3 is 13 residues long. The ends were cut back, 3 bases at V and 2 bases at J, with 8 bases in the middle. Per the germline V gene, CDR1 is SNHLY and CDR2 is FYNNEI. The time point: baseline, week 1 (first vaccination visit). Treatment meaning: pre-vaccination baseline after standard-of-care therapy. Assay used: immunoSEQ multiplex PCR; TCRdb lists only in-frame clones, some missing. The table records some 68,000 clones, 79% of them present only once. This receptor was taken from a man aged 45-65 years with glioma. The chain joins TRBV2 to TRBJ2-7; possibly TRBD1 or TRBD2 for D (5 bases each). The source material was PBMCs, sampled from a glioma patient treated with radiotherapy, temozolomide or both. CDR3 protein: CASSEGPTYEQYF. For the CDR3, the DNA is TGTGCCAGCAGTGAGGGACCAACCTACGAGCAGTACTTC.